This paragraph covers one T cell receptor beta chain sequence. A read error may produce the germline difference seen at one junction end. This CDR3 is built from 16 residues. Germline V gene lookup returns CDR1 SGHRS and CDR2 YFSETQ. These data are taken from a study of blood T cells in healthy people across ages. A second PCR, run for roughly 6 to 11 cycles, used a sample-barcoded 5' primer plus a J-beta primer mix. Each CDR3 protein is one row after TCRdb ran MiXCR on the 5' RACE reads. This table holds 800,000 to 950,000 distinct CDR3 sequences, roughly 40% found once. The chain has TRBV5-1 and TRBJ1-3; tentative D call: TRBD1 (5 bases). The specimen was blood. This receptor was taken from a man aged 18 to 30 in good health. CDR3 DNA: TGCACCAGCAGCCGCACGGGGCAGGACTCTGGAAACACCATATATTTT. Amino acid sequence: CTSSRTGQDSGNTIYF.